The sample holds many counts of the clone carrying this T cell receptor beta chain. Its matching antigen is unknown. This entry belongs to a study of CD8 T cells in ankylosing spondylitis. Study findings and constraints: One TCR beta motif, made up of several highly homologous variants, appeared characteristic of ankylosing spondylitis blood. Disease-associated clones were CD8+ and fairly uncommon in peripheral blood.

Making use of molecular barcodes, quantitative 5'-RACE generated TCR beta libraries. TCRdb passed the 5' RACE reads through MiXCR, listing each CDR3 protein once. This sample has around 230,000 distinct CDR3 sequences, with 7.5% to 9.5% found just once. In germline, CDR1 is LGHNA, CDR2 YNFKEQ. V shed 4 bases and J 4 bases; nucleotides not matched to a gene: 4. The length of the CDR3 is 14 residues. The clonotype comes from a female donor with ankylosing spondylitis or in good health (not recorded which). The J gene is TRBJ2-7, the V gene TRBV4-2; 10 nucleotides agree with TRBD2. Material for sequencing was blood, either unsorted or a sorted T cell fraction (not recorded which). CDR3 DNA: TGTGCCAGCAGCCCGACTAGCGGGCTTTACGAGCAGTACTTC. Translated: CASSPTSGLYEQYF.